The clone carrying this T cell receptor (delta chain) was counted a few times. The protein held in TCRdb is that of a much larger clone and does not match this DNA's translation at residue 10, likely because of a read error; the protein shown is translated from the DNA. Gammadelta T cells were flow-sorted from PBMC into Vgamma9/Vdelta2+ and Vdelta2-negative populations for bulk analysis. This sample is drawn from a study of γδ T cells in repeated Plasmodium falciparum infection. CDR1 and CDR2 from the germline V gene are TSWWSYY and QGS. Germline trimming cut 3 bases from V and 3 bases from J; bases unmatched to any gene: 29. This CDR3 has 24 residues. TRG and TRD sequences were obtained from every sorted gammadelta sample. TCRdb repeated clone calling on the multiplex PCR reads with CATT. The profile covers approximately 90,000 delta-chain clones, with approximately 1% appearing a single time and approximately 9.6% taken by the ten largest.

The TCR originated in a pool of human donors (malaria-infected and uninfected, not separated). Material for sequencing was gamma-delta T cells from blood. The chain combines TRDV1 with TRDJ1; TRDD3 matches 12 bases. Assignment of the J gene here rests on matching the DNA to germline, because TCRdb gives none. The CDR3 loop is CALGDRAPPSYWGIQNLAADKLIF. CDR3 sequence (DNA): TGTGCTCTTGGGGATCGGGCGCCTCCCTCGTACTGGGGGATACAAAATTTAGCAGCCGATAAACTCATCTTT.